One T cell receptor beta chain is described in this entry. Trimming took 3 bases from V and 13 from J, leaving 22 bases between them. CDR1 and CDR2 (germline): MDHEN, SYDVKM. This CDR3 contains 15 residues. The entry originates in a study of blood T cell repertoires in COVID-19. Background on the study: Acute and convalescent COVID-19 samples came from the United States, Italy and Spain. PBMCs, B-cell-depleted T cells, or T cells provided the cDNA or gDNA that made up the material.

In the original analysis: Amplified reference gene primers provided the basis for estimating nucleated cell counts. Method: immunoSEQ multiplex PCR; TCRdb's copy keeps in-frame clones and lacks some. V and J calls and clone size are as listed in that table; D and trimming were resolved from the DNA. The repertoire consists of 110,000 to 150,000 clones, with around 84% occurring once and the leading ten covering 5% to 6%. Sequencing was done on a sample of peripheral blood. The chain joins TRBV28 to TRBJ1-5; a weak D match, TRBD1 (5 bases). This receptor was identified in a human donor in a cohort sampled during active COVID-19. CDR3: CASSFPLRSGRRQHF. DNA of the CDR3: TGTGCCAGCAGTTTCCCACTCCGCTCAGGGCGACGACAGCATTTT.